The present TCR beta chain was sequenced within a study of shared clonotypes between healthy human individuals. Positive CCR7 selection of CD45RO-negative cells yielded the naive CD8 cells, and terminally differentiated effector memory CD45RA+ cells were excluded. The CDR3 length is 14 residues. V was pared by 5 bases and J by 6 bases, with 8 bases of the junction left unmatched. CDR1 and CDR2 from the germline V gene are SGHAT and FQNNGV. The repertoire was sequenced with immunoSEQ multiplex PCR; TCRdb's copy has only in-frame clones and lacks some. Among hundreds of thousands of clones listed, approximately 90% were seen once.

The V and J genes are TRBV11-2 and TRBJ2-3, with 7 nucleotides matching TRBD2. The specimen was naive CD8+ T cells sorted from blood. This receptor was identified in a young man in good health. The CDR3 DNA is TGTGCCAGCAGCGTCCGGGACTATCGGGATACGCAGTATTTT. It translates to CASSVRDYRDTQYF.